The entry that follows covers one T cell receptor (beta chain) sequence. The antigen remains undetermined. The data originate from a study of graft-versus-host responses after intestinal transplantation. Study information: Once they had received anti-thymocyte globulin induction, all recipients took tacrolimus and steroids for around three years. Study findings and constraints: GvH clones were identified in recipient marrow, with some first appearing in ileum or blood. Maximum circulating GvH clone levels tracked with early post-transplant HvG decreases.

Measured with immunoSEQ multiplex PCR; TCRdb has only the in-frame clones, and not every one. The data show approximately 79,000 clones, with roughly four fifths seen just once and 0.75% to 0.85% held by the top ten. Germline V gives CDR1 MNHEY, CDR2 SMNVEV (reference sequence). CDR3 length equals 13 residues. Losses at the gene ends were 2 bases for V and 14 bases for J; bases not matched to a gene: 9. The sample here was unstimulated CD4+ T cells sorted from spleen or lymph node cells, taken before intestinal transplant. This sequence joins TRBV27 and TRBJ2-4; 7 bases agree with TRBD2. This TCR came from a human donor who received an intestinal transplant. CDR3 residues: CASSLVSGTKEYF. In DNA form, the CDR3 reads TGTGCCAGCAGTTTAGTGAGCGGGACGAAGGAGTACTTC.